The clone carrying this TCR beta chain was detected only a few times. This CDR3 contains 12 residues. Germline loops: CDR1 SEHNR, CDR2 FQNEAQ (reference sequence). The V and J ends lost 1 base and 8 bases respectively, with 5 bases between them. Produced via immunoSEQ multiplex PCR; TCRdb's table is partial and in-frame only. Found here are roughly 11,000 clones, under 85% of them singletons; the top ten hold more than 7.5%. The record originates from a study of T cells after somatic rescue of genetic block. This sequence originates from a boy younger than 18. The sample comprised peripheral blood mononuclear cells (PBMCs). The chain uses TRBV7-9 and TRBJ2-2; D ambiguous. The CDR3, as DNA: TGTGCCAGCAGCTTAGAACTAGGGGAGCTGTTTTTT. Protein sequence: CASSLELGELFF.